Following are 24 T cell receptor beta chains from one sample sequenced in a study of graft-versus-host responses after intestinal transplantation. The table came from immunoSEQ multiplex PCR; TCRdb's copy has only in-frame clones and leaves some out. Of about 80,000 clones in the sample, around 92% were seen once. Sequenced here: PBMCs, sampled 98 days after intestinal transplantation. The receptors originated from a human patient who received an intestinal transplant, so some T cells may come from the graft donor.

The V gene is TRBV30, the J gene TRBJ1-1, with unresolved D. From germline, CDR1 is GTSNPN and CDR2 SVGIG (reference sequence). The CDR3 runs 16 residues. V lost 1 base to trimming and J lost 0 bases, with 15 bases between them. CDR3 sequence (DNA): TGTGCCTGGAGTGGAGGCGACACGACTATGAACACTGAAGCTTTCTTT. It encodes CAWSGGDTTMNTEAFF.

This clone was seen a handful of times. This chain uses TRBV6-1 with TRBJ2-1; perhaps TRBD1 as D (5 bases). The V end lost 4 bases, the J end lost 0 bases, and 10 bases lay between the germline ends. The germline gives CDR1 MNHNS, CDR2 SASEGT. The length of the CDR3 is 15 residues. The CDR3 loop is CASSGGVSSYNEQFF. The CDR3 region has the DNA TGTGCCAGCAGTGGGGGCGTAAGCTCCTACAATGAGCAGTTCTTC.

V gene TRBV27 combines with J gene TRBJ2-1; maybe TRBD1 (8 bases). The CDR3 extends over 16 amino acids. V dropped 5 bases and J dropped 2 bases, with 16 bases sitting between them. In germline, CDR1 is MNHEY, CDR2 SMNVEV (reference sequence). The CDR3 reads CASSPNRGGTYNEQFF. DNA for the CDR3: TGTGCCAGCAGTCCAAACAGGGGGGGCACCTACAATGAGCAGTTCTTC.

The CDR3 DNA sequence: TGCGCCAGCAGAACGGGACTAGCGGGAGAGAAGTACTTC. Protein: CASRTGLAGEKYF. This chain connects TRBV5-1 to TRBJ2-7; 14 bases align to TRBD2. The CDR3 has 13 amino acids. Germline CDR1 reads SGHRS; CDR2 reads YFSETQ. V was clipped by 5 bases and J by 11 bases; unmatched bases: 6.

The V call is TRBV27, the J call TRBJ1-4, with D perhaps TRBD1 (5 bases). The CDR3 is 16 amino acids. Trimming shortened V by 7 bases and J by 6 bases, and 21 bases separated the two germline ends. The germline gives CDR1 MNHEY, CDR2 SMNVEV (reference sequence). The CDR3 region is CASMVYWDGGDEKLFF. CDR3 DNA sequence: TGTGCCAGCATGGTATACTGGGACGGAGGGGATGAAAAACTGTTTTTT.

The V call is TRBV6-5, the J call TRBJ2-5, with D maybe TRBD2 (7 bases). V dropped 4 bases and J dropped 4 bases, with 13 bases sitting between them. Germline V gene data show CDR1 as MNHEY and CDR2 as SVGAGI. This CDR3 is built from 14 residues. CDR3 protein: CASSSRGAGETQYF. Here the CDR3 DNA reads TGTGCCAGCAGTTCCCGGGGGGCGGGAGAGACCCAGTACTTC.

The chain employs TRBV27 and TRBJ2-7, with D perhaps assigned TRBD1 or TRBD2 (6 bases each). The germline CDR1 and CDR2 sequences are MNHEY and SMNVEV (reference sequence). V lost 2 bases and J 2 bases, leaving 13 bases between the germline ends. The length of the CDR3 is 15 residues. The CDR3 bases are TGTGCCAGCAGTTTAAGGGGGGCCAATGCCTACGAGCAGTACTTC. It specifies CASSLRGANAYEQYF.

J is TRBJ2-3 and V is TRBV2; D unresolved. This CDR3 comprises 15 residues. Germline assignment: CDR1 SNHLY and CDR2 FYNNEI. Trimming stripped 6 bases from V and 0 bases from J, with 13 bases between. CDR3 coding DNA: TGTGCCAGCAGCCAAAAGAGCCCCAGCACAGATACGCAGTATTTT. This encodes CASSQKSPSTDTQYF.

This chain links TRBV11-3 with TRBJ2-1; tentative D call: TRBD2 (5 bases). The CDR3 sequence is 14 residues long. The V gene's germline CDR1 is SGHNT and CDR2 YENEEA. V lost 11 bases and J lost 0, with 14 bases in between. The CDR3 nucleotides are TGTGCCTGCGGACTGGACCCCTCCTACAATGAGCAGTTCTTC. This encodes CACGLDPSYNEQFF.

This clone has only one observation. The J gene is TRBJ2-1, the V gene TRBV4-2, with 11 nucleotides matching TRBD2. Germline V lookup: CDR1 LGHNA, CDR2 YNFKEQ. CDR3 length: 15 residues. Trimming cost V 4 bases and J 6 bases; bases outside gene matches: 5. The CDR3 sequence: CASSLLAGGPNEQFF. The CDR3 DNA sequence: TGTGCCAGCAGCCTGTTAGCGGGAGGGCCCAATGAGCAGTTCTTC.

This rearrangement joins TRBV6-1 to TRBJ2-5; 8 bases fit TRBD1. V was pared by 1 base and J by 3 bases, with 7 bases of the junction left unmatched. Germline V gene lookup returns CDR1 MNHNS and CDR2 SASEGT. This CDR3 spans 16 amino acids. The CDR3 loop reads CASSEGTGLQKETQYF. The CDR3 bases are TGTGCCAGCAGTGAAGGGACAGGGCTACAAAAAGAGACCCAGTACTTC.

V and J are TRBV4-1 and TRBJ2-7; D remains unclear. The CDR3 totals 18 residues. Per the germline V gene, CDR1 is MGHRA and CDR2 is YSYEKL. Trimming removed 0 bases at V and 2 bases at J, with 20 bases between. The CDR3 DNA sequence: TGCGCCAGCAGCCAAGAGCGGTTTGGCTTGGACGGACCCTACGAGCAGTACTTC. It codes for CASSQERFGLDGPYEQYF.

The chain has TRBV19 and TRBJ1-5; D unclear. Germline lookup yields CDR1 LNHDA and CDR2 SQIVND (reference sequence). The CDR3 sequence is 12 residues long. V was clipped by 6 bases and J by 4 bases, with 7 bases between them. Written as DNA, the CDR3 is TGTGCCAGTAGCCGCACTAATCAGCCCCAGCATTTT. Translating it yields CASSRTNQPQHF.

The CDR3 nucleotides read TGTGCCCTCTTGGTACAGGGCGGCTACGAGCAGTACTTC. This translates into CALLVQGGYEQYF. This chain joins TRBV2 and TRBJ2-7; D is perhaps TRBD1 (6 bases). Germline V lookup: CDR1 SNHLY, CDR2 FYNNEI. Trimming stripped 11 bases from V and 3 bases from J, with 17 bases between. The CDR3 length is 13 residues.

The chain carries TRBV6-1 and TRBJ2-5; D unclear. This CDR3 has 15 residues. The V and J ends lost 6 bases and 0 bases respectively, with 14 bases between them. Germline V lookup: CDR1 MNHNS, CDR2 SASEGT. CDR3 amino acids: CASRKKDGYQETQYF. The CDR3 nucleotides are TGTGCCAGCAGAAAAAAGGACGGGTACCAAGAGACCCAGTACTTC.

The genes are TRBV2 and TRBJ1-1, with 7 bases matching TRBD1. This CDR3 has 13 amino acids. V was pared by 8 bases and J by 5 bases, with 8 bases of the junction left unmatched. Germline V lookup: CDR1 SNHLY, CDR2 FYNNEI. The CDR3 DNA reads TGTGCCAGCCCTGACAGGGTGATAACTGAAGCTTTCTTT. Protein: CASPDRVITEAFF.

V is TRBV2 and J is TRBJ2-1; 9 bases are shared with TRBD2. Germline assignment: CDR1 SNHLY and CDR2 FYNNEI. CDR3 length: 16 residues. With 3 bases clipped from V and 2 bases from J, the junction kept 5 bases outside the gene matches. The CDR3 DNA is TGTGCCAGCAGTGAGCTGGGCGGGGGGGCCTACAATGAGCAGTTCTTC. As protein: CASSELGGGAYNEQFF.

This clone showed up just once. This chain joins TRBV27 and TRBJ2-7; no clear D gene. The CDR3 runs to 13 residues. Germline assignment: CDR1 MNHEY and CDR2 SMNVEV (reference sequence). Trimming removed 4 bases at V and 2 bases at J, with 9 bases between. The DNA for the CDR3 is TGTGCCAGCAGTTCCTCGCCAACCTACGAGCAGTACTTC. Its protein is CASSSSPTYEQYF.

This chain connects TRBV11-2 to TRBJ2-1; D is unresolved. CDR1 is SGHAT, CDR2 FQNNGV, per germline. The CDR3 has 14 residues. Trimming took off 1 base at V and 4 bases at J, with 8 bases between the two ends. CDR3 residues: CASSLGTAYNEQFF. In nucleotides, the CDR3 is TGTGCCAGCAGCTTAGGGACGGCGTACAATGAGCAGTTCTTC.

This chain joins TRBV27 and TRBJ2-1; 14 bases line up with TRBD2. Per germline, CDR1 MNHEY and CDR2 SMNVEV (reference sequence). CDR3 length equals 17 residues. With 9 bases clipped from V and 2 bases from J, the junction kept 9 bases outside the gene matches. The CDR3 nucleotides are TGTGCCAGTACAGGGGGACTAGCGGGAGCGACCTACAATGAGCAGTTCTTC. Protein sequence: CASTGGLAGATYNEQFF.

The V call is TRBV19, the J call TRBJ2-7; D gene ambiguous. CDR3 length: 12 residues. Germline CDR1 and CDR2: LNHDA and SQIVND (reference sequence). With 3 bases removed from V and 4 bases from J, the gap between germline ends came to 7 bases. The CDR3 region has the DNA TGTGCCAGTAGTATGAGTGCGTACGAGCAGTACTTC. Amino acids: CASSMSAYEQYF.

The genes are TRBV11-2 and TRBJ2-4; weak D call: TRBD1 (5 bases). Germline assignment: CDR1 SGHAT and CDR2 FQNNGV. V lost 3 bases and J 9 bases, leaving 12 bases between the germline ends. The CDR3 contains 13 residues. Here the CDR3 reads CASSLAGLGIQYF. The CDR3 bases are TGTGCCAGCAGCTTGGCAGGGTTGGGCATTCAGTACTTC.

V and J are TRBV9 and TRBJ2-7; D gene uncertain. Trimming cost V 1 base and J 0 bases, with 8 bases left between them. The CDR3 has 14 residues. CDR1 is SGDLS, CDR2 YYNGEE, per germline. The CDR3 nucleotides read TGTGCCAGCAGCGTAACGGTGAGCTCCTACGAGCAGTACTTC. This translates into CASSVTVSSYEQYF.

J is TRBJ2-3 and V is TRBV7-3, with TRBD2 identical over 11 bases. The CDR3 is 16 amino acids. J gave up 5 bases and V 3 bases, and 7 bases lay outside the gene matches. The V gene's germline CDR1 is SGHTA and CDR2 FQGTGA. DNA of the CDR3: TGTGCCAGCAGCTTCGCGCTAGCGGGAGGAGGAGATACGCAGTATTTT. As protein: CASSFALAGGGDTQYF.